Sequencing of this TCR beta chain was carried out in a study of pediatric ulcerative colitis. The table came from immunoSEQ multiplex PCR; TCRdb's copy has only in-frame clones and leaves some out. The data show 40,000 to 55,000 clones, around 81% seen once. This CDR3 spans 12 amino acids. V shed 1 base and J shed 7 bases, with 4 bases lying between them. From germline, CDR1 is SGHTA and CDR2 FQGTGA. Broader study findings: Rectal pinch biopsies may have included blood-derived T cells, especially in patients with overt colitis.

Rectal tissue came from one to two pinch biopsies taken at colonoscopy. Turning to this clone: Its antigen is unknown.

The gene calls are TRBV7-3 and TRBJ2-2, with D unclear. The material sequenced was gut tissue. This clonotype was sampled from a girl aged 10-17 years with moderate ulcerative colitis. The DNA for the CDR3 is TGTGCCAGCAGCTTAAATGTCGGGGAGCTGTTTTTT. Residues: CASSLNVGELFF.